This T cell receptor beta chain originates from a study of T cell repertoires in cytomegalovirus infection (dated by TCRdb to the late 2010s). Looking at the study overall: The HLA type of each donor mattered for the analysis, because public TCR beta signatures pointed to carriage of CMV infection along with the matching HLA type. Study-wide conclusions, independent of this receptor: In both this cohort and an independent cohort of more than 350 donors, the cumulative frequency of public TCR beta family members distinguished carriers of CMV infection plus the relevant HLA type. In the ex vivo response, HLA-C-restricted CMV-specific TCR beta clonotypes were dominant, and in two of eight donors the single most frequent clonotype came from this HLA-C-restricted group.

The germline V gene specifies SGHAT as CDR1 and FQNNGV as CDR2. Unmatched junction bases come to 10, with V trimmed by 5 bases and J by 5 bases. Including cysteine and phenylalanine, the CDR3 has 16 amino acids. Just the 48-base CDR3 DNA is kept, in frame starting at base 1. Sequencing was performed on an Illumina HiSeq 1500. TCRdb reprocessed the public reads (quality trimming at Q25 with fastp, clone calling with MiXCR) and kept in-frame beta chains. Every entry covers one CDR3 protein and lists the most common genes and DNA from its rows. The sample table lists some 110,000 distinct CDR3 sequences, around 10% of them with a count of one. The ten largest account for approximately 31% of the sample. The sample holds a few counts of this clonotype. Its antigen remains unidentified. The record has no base qualities; no much larger clone is one base away.

The chain joins TRBV11-2 to TRBJ2-5; a stretch of 11 junction bases matches TRBD2. Specimen: PBMCs, sequenced either directly or after in vitro stimulation (not recorded which). The TCR sequence derives from a human donor in good health (CMV status not recorded). Some clones in this sample may be carry-over from other donors' samples. At the DNA level, the sequence is TGTGCCAGCAGCGGCGGGACTAGCGGCCAGGGGGAGACCCAGTACTTC. Its product reads: CASSGGTSGQGETQYF.